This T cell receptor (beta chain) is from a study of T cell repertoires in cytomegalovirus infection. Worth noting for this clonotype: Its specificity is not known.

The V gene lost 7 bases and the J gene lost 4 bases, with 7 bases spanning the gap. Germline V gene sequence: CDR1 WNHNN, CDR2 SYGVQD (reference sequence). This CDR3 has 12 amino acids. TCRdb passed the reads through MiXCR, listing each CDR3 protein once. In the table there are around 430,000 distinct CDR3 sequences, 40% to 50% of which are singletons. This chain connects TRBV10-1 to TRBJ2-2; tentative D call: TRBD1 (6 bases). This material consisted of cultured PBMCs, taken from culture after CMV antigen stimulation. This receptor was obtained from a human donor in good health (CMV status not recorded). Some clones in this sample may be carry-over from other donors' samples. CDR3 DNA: TGCGCCAGCATGGGGGCCACCGGGGAGCTGTTTTTT. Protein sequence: CASMGATGELFF.